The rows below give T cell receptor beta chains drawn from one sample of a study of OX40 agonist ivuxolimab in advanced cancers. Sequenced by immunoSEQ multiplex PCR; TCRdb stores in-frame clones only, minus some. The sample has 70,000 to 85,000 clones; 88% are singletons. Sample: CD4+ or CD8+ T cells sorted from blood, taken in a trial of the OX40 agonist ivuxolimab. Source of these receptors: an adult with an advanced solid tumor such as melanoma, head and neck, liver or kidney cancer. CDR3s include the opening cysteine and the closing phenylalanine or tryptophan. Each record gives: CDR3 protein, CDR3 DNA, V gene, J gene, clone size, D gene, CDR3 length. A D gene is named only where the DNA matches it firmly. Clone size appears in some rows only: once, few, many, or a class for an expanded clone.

CDR3 protein: CASSFRDGGTEAFF; CDR3 DNA: TGTGCCAGCAGCTTTAGGGACGGGGGCACTGAAGCTTTCTTT; V gene: TRBV7-2; J gene: TRBJ1-1; clone size: .; D gene: .; CDR3 length: 14
CDR3 protein: CASTSQGKTDTQYF; CDR3 DNA: TGCGCCAGCACCTCACAGGGGAAGACAGATACGCAGTATTTT; V gene: TRBV5-1; J gene: TRBJ2-3; clone size: .; D gene: TRBD1; CDR3 length: 14
CDR3 protein: CAIKPGQSGNTIYF; CDR3 DNA: TGTGCCATCAAACCGGGACAGTCCGGAAACACCATATATTTT; V gene: TRBV10-3; J gene: TRBJ1-3; clone size: .; D gene: TRBD1; CDR3 length: 14
CDR3 protein: CASSPNTEAFF; CDR3 DNA: TGTGCCAGCAGCCCAAACACTGAAGCTTTCTTT; V gene: TRBV6-6; J gene: TRBJ1-1; clone size: .; D gene: .; CDR3 length: 11
CDR3 protein: CASSPLPQGTATDTQYF; CDR3 DNA: TGTGCCAGCAGCCCTCTCCCGCAGGGCACGGCCACAGATACGCAGTATTTT; V gene: TRBV5-6; J gene: TRBJ2-3; clone size: .; D gene: .; CDR3 length: 17
CDR3 protein: CATSFPGTLTTGELFF; CDR3 DNA: TGTGCCACCAGCTTTCCCGGGACCCTAACGACCGGGGAGCTGTTTTTT; V gene: TRBV15; J gene: TRBJ2-2; clone size: few; D gene: .; CDR3 length: 16
CDR3 protein: CASSLADRRYEQYF; CDR3 DNA: TGTGCCAGCAGTCTAGCAGACAGGAGGTACGAGCAGTACTTC; V gene: TRBV28; J gene: TRBJ2-7; clone size: .; D gene: .; CDR3 length: 14
CDR3 protein: CASSLNMGVTDTQYF; CDR3 DNA: TGTGCCAGCAGCTTAAACATGGGGGTGACAGATACGCAGTATTTT; V gene: TRBV7-3; J gene: TRBJ2-3; clone size: .; D gene: .; CDR3 length: 15
CDR3 protein: CASSLGNLNTEAFF; CDR3 DNA: TGTGCCAGCAGCTTAGGAAATCTGAACACTGAAGCTTTCTTT; V gene: TRBV7-2; J gene: TRBJ1-1; clone size: .; D gene: .; CDR3 length: 14
CDR3 protein: CASSQEQGAGNTIYF; CDR3 DNA: TGTGCCAGCAGCCAAGAGCAGGGGGCTGGAAACACCATATATTTT; V gene: TRBV11-3; J gene: TRBJ1-3; clone size: once; D gene: TRBD1; CDR3 length: 15
CDR3 protein: CASSYSWQGPYEQYF; CDR3 DNA: TGTGCCAGCAGTTACTCATGGCAGGGTCCCTACGAGCAGTACTTC; V gene: TRBV6-5; J gene: TRBJ2-7; clone size: .; D gene: .; CDR3 length: 15
CDR3 protein: CASSIQGAGTEAFF; CDR3 DNA: TGTGCCAGCAGCATACAGGGGGCAGGGACTGAAGCTTTCTTT; V gene: TRBV11-2; J gene: TRBJ1-1; clone size: once; D gene: TRBD1; CDR3 length: 14
CDR3 protein: CASSLDLGSSYEQYF; CDR3 DNA: TGTGCCAGCAGCTTAGATCTGGGGAGCTCCTACGAGCAGTACTTC; V gene: TRBV11-3; J gene: TRBJ2-7; clone size: .; D gene: .; CDR3 length: 15
CDR3 protein: CASSLERVNTEAFF; CDR3 DNA: TGTGCCAGCAGCCTTGAGAGGGTGAACACTGAAGCTTTCTTT; V gene: TRBV28; J gene: TRBJ1-1; clone size: .; D gene: .; CDR3 length: 14
CDR3 protein: CASSPLATTVDEQYF; CDR3 DNA: TGCGCCAGCAGCCCCCTTGCCACGACAGTGGACGAGCAGTACTTC; V gene: TRBV5-1; J gene: TRBJ2-7; clone size: .; D gene: .; CDR3 length: 15
CDR3 protein: CASSPRVGGAGGELFF; CDR3 DNA: TGTGCCAGCAGTCCACGAGTGGGGGGGGCAGGCGGGGAGCTGTTTTTT; V gene: TRBV4-2; J gene: TRBJ2-2; clone size: .; D gene: .; CDR3 length: 16
CDR3 protein: CASSRGGGANTEAFF; CDR3 DNA: TGTGCCAGCAGCCGGGGGGGAGGGGCCAACACTGAAGCTTTCTTT; V gene: TRBV5-8; J gene: TRBJ1-1; clone size: .; D gene: .; CDR3 length: 15